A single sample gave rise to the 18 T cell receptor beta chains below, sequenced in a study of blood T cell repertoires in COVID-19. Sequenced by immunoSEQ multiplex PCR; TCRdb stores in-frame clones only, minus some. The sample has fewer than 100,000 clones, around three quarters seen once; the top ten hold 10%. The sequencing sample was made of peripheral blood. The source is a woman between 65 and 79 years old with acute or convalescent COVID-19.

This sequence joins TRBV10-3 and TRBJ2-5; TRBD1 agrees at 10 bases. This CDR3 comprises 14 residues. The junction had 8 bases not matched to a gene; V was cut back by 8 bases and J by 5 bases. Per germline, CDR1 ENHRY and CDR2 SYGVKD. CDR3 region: CAIGGGQGRETQYF. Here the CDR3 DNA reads TGTGCCATCGGGGGGGGACAGGGGAGGGAGACCCAGTACTTC.

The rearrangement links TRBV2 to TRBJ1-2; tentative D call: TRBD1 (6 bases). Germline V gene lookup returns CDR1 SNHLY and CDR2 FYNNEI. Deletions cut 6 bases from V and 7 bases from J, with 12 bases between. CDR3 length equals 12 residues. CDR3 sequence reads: CASREQGSGYTF. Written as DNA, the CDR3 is TGTGCCAGCAGAGAGCAGGGGAGTGGCTACACCTTC.

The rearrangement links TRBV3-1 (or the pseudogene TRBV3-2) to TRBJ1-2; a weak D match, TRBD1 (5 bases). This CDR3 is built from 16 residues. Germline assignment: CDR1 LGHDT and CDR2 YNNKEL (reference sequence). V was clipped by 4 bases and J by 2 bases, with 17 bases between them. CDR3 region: CASSPVGRGLNYGYTF. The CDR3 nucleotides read TGTGCCAGCAGCCCCGTGGGGAGGGGCCTGAACTATGGCTACACCTTC.

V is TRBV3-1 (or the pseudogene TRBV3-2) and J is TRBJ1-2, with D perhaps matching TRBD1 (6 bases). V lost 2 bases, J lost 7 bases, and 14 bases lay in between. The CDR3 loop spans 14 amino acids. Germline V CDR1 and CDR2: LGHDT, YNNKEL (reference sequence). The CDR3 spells CASSQPGTLGGYTF. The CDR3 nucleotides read TGTGCCAGCAGCCAACCCGGGACACTGGGTGGCTACACCTTC.

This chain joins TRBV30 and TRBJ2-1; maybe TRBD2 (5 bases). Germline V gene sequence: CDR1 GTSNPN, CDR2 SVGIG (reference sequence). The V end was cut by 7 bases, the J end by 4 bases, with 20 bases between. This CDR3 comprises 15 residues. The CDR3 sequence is CAYFPRRLPYNEQFF. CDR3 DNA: TGTGCCTACTTCCCCCGGCGACTACCTTACAATGAGCAGTTCTTC.

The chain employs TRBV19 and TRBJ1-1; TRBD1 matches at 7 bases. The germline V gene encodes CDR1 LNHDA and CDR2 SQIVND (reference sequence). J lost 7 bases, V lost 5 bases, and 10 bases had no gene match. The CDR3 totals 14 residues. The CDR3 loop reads CASSPTTGRGEAFF. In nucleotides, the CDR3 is TGTGCCAGTAGTCCCACGACAGGGAGAGGTGAAGCTTTCTTT.

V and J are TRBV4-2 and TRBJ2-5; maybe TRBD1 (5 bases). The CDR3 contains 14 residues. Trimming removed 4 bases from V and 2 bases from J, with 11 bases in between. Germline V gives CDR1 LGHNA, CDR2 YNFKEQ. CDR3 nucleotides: TGTGCCAGCAGCCTGGGGCAGTCTCAAGAGACCCAGTACTTC. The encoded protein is CASSLGQSQETQYF.

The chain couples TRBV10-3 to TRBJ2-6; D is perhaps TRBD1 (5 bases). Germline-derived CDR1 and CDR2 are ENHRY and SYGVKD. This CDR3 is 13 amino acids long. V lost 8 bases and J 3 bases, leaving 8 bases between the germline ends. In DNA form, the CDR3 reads TGTGCCATCGAAGGGGTTGGGGCCAACGTCCTGACTTTC. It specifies CAIEGVGANVLTF.

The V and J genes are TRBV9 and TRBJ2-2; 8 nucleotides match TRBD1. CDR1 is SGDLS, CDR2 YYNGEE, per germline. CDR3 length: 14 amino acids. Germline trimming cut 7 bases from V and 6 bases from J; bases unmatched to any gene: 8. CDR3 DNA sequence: TGTGCCAGCCAAACAGGGGGAGGTGCCGGGGAGCTGTTTTTT. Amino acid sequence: CASQTGGGAGELFF.

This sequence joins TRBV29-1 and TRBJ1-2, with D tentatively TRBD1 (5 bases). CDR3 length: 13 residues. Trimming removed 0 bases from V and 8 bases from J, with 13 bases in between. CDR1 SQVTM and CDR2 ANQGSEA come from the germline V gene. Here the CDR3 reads CSVEESRRGGYTF. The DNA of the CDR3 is TGCAGCGTTGAAGAGAGCAGGAGGGGAGGCTACACCTTC.

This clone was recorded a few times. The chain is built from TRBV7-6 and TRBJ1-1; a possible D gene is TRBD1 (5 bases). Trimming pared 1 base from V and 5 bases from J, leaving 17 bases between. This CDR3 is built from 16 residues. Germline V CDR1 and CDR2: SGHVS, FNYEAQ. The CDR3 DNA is TGTGCCAGCAGCTTAGTTCCAGGGAGGGCAGGTACTGAAGCTTTCTTT. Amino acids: CASSLVPGRAGTEAFF.

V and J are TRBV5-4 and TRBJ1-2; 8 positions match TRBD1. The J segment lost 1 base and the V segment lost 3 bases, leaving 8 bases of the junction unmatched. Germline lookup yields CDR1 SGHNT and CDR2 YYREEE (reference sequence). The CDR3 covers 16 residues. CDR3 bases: TGTGCCAGCAGCTCCTTTGACAGGGGAAATAACTATGGCTACACCTTC. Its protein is CASSSFDRGNNYGYTF. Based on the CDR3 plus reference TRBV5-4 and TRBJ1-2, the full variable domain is ETGVTQSPTHLIKTRGQQVTLRCSSQSGHNTVSWYQQALGQGPQFIFQYYREEENGRGNFPPRFSGLQFPNYSSELNVNALELDDSALYLCASSSFDRGNNYGYTFGSGTRLTVV.

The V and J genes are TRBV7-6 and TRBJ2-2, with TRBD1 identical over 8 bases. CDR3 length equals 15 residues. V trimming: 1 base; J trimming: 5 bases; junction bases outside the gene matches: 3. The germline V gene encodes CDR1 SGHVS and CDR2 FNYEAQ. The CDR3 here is CASSLDQGATGELFF. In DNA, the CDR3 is TGTGCCAGCAGCTTAGATCAGGGGGCGACCGGGGAGCTGTTTTTT.

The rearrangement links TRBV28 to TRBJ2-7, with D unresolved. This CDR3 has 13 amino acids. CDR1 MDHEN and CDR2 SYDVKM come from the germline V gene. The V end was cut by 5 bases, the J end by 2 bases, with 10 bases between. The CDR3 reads CASSLAGTYEQYF. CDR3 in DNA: TGTGCCAGCAGTCTTGCAGGTACCTACGAGCAGTACTTC.

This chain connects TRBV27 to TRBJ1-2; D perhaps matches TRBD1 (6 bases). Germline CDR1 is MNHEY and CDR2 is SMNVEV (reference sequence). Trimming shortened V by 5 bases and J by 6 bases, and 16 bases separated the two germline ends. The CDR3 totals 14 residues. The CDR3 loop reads CASSPTGWGDGYTF. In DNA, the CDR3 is TGTGCCAGCAGTCCGACAGGCTGGGGAGATGGCTACACCTTC.

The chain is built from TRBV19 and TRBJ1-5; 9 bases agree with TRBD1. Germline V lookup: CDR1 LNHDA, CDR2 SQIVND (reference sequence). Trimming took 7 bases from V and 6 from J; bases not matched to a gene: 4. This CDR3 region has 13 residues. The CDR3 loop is CASTRDRVQPQHF. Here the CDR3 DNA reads TGTGCCAGTACCCGGGACAGGGTTCAGCCCCAGCATTTT.

The CDR3 DNA reads TGTGCCAGCTCACCACCCTCGAGACAGGGACGCGAGCAGTACTTC. It encodes CASSPPSRQGREQYF. The rearrangement uses TRBV18 and TRBJ2-7; TRBD1 matches at 7 bases. From germline, CDR1 is KGHSH and CDR2 LQKENI. This CDR3 region has 15 residues. With 0 bases clipped from V and 6 bases from J, the junction kept 8 bases outside the gene matches.

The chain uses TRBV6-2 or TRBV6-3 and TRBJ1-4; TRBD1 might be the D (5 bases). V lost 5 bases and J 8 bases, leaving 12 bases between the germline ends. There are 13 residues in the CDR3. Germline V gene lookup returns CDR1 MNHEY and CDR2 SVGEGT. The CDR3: CASSKQVGEKLFF. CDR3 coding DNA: TGTGCCAGCAGTAAACAGGTTGGAGAAAAACTGTTTTTT.